Below are 22 T cell receptor beta chains sequenced from a single sample in a study of shared clonotypes between healthy human individuals. Method: immunoSEQ multiplex PCR; TCRdb's copy keeps in-frame clones and lacks some. The sample contains about 2 million clones, roughly 94% of which appear only once. Material for sequencing was naive CD4+ T cells sorted from blood. The subset is: CD45RA+ positively selected. These TCRs come from a man aged 18 to 30 in good health.

This chain connects TRBV28 to TRBJ1-2; no definite D call. CDR3 length: 11 residues. The germline V gene encodes CDR1 MDHEN and CDR2 SYDVKM. The V end lost 6 bases, the J end lost 5 bases, and 7 bases lay between the germline ends. The CDR3 nucleotides are TGTGCCAGCAGCCAGTCGTATGGCTACACCTTC. Protein product: CASSQSYGYTF.

V and J are TRBV2 and TRBJ1-1; the D is unclear. Trimming pared 4 bases from V and 9 bases from J, leaving 6 bases between. Germline V gives CDR1 SNHLY, CDR2 FYNNEI. This CDR3 is built from 10 residues. The CDR3: CASSGAKAFF. CDR3 bases: TGTGCCAGCAGTGGGGCTAAAGCTTTCTTT.

This sequence joins TRBV7-2 and TRBJ2-5, with 13 nucleotides matching TRBD2. Germline loops: CDR1 SGHTA, CDR2 FQGNSA. This CDR3 has 15 residues. V lost 4 bases to trimming and J lost 6 bases; unmatched junction nucleotides: 5. CDR3 in amino acids: CASSYTGTSGKTQYF. The DNA of the CDR3 is TGTGCCAGCAGCTACACCGGGACTAGCGGGAAGACCCAGTACTTC. Drawing the rest from reference TRBV7-2 and TRBJ2-5, the complete variable domain is GAGVSQSPSNKVTEKGKDVELRCDPISGHTALYWYRQSLGQGLEFLIYFQGNSAPDKSGLPSDRFSAERTGGSVSTLTIQRTQQEDSAVYLCASSYTGTSGKTQYFGPGTRLLVL.

The chain couples TRBV14 to TRBJ1-6; D remains unclear. V dropped 2 bases and J dropped 7 bases, with 9 bases sitting between them. Per germline, CDR1 SGHDN and CDR2 FVKESK. The CDR3 contains 14 residues. This CDR3 is CASSQTPTNSPLHF. The DNA for the CDR3 is TGTGCCAGCAGCCAAACTCCGACCAATTCACCCCTCCACTTT.

As to this clone: Additional DNA sequences in this sample encode the identical CDR3. The rearrangement links TRBV5-1 to TRBJ2-5, with D perhaps TRBD1 or TRBD2 (6 bases each). This CDR3 contains 15 residues. The V and J ends lost 4 bases and 4 bases respectively, with 17 bases between them. Germline V gene sequence: CDR1 SGHRS, CDR2 YFSETQ. CDR3 coding DNA: TGCGCCAGCAGCCCGGAGGGGGGCCGGGTAGAGACCCAGTACTTC. The encoded protein is CASSPEGGRVETQYF.

The CDR3 reads CASSLAPGTGELFF. CDR3 bases: TGTGCCAGCAGCTTAGCCCCGGGGACCGGGGAGCTGTTTTTT. The genes are TRBV7-2 and TRBJ2-2; D possibly corresponds to TRBD2 (5 bases). The CDR3 extends over 14 amino acids. Trimming took 0 bases from V and 5 from J, leaving 7 bases between them. Germline CDR1 SGHTA, CDR2 FQGNSA.

V is TRBV5-6 and J is TRBJ1-5; TRBD1 matches 12 bases. Germline V gene sequence: CDR1 SGHDT, CDR2 YYEEEE. This CDR3 spans 15 amino acids. Trimming cost V 4 bases and J 6 bases; bases outside gene matches: 5. The CDR3 bases are TGTGCCAGCAGCCGGGACAGGGGGCGCGGTCAGCCCCAGCATTTT. Translation: CASSRDRGRGQPQHF.

This chain links TRBV20-1 with TRBJ2-7; 9 nucleotides match TRBD1. The junction had 4 bases not matched to a gene; V was cut back by 2 bases and J by 11 bases. CDR1 and CDR2 (germline): DFQATT, SNEGSKA (reference sequence). The length of the CDR3 is 11 residues. The chain's CDR3 is CSARTGQGKYF. In nucleotides, the CDR3 is TGCAGTGCTAGAACGGGACAGGGAAAGTACTTC.

The V and J genes are TRBV4-1 and TRBJ2-1, with no clear D. Between the trimmed V and J ends, which lost 2 bases and 3 bases, there was a span of 8 bases. This CDR3 contains 14 residues. CDR1 is MGHRA, CDR2 YSYEKL, per germline. CDR3 in DNA: TGCGCCAGCAGCCAATCCGACCGCTACAATGAGCAGTTCTTC. Translation: CASSQSDRYNEQFF.

This chain connects TRBV2 to TRBJ2-5, with TRBD1 matching 7 bases. Germline lookup yields CDR1 SNHLY and CDR2 FYNNEI. Trimming at V came to 4 bases and at J to 5 bases, leaving 4 bases not matched to a gene. This CDR3 contains 13 residues. The CDR3 loop reads CASSVETGETQYF. DNA for the CDR3: TGTGCCAGCAGTGTAGAGACAGGGGAGACCCAGTACTTC.

The chain employs TRBV18 and TRBJ2-7, with 9 bases lining up with TRBD1. Germline CDR1 is KGHSH and CDR2 is LQKENI. J lost 3 bases, V lost 6 bases, and 3 bases had no gene match. This CDR3 region has 13 residues. The CDR3 sequence is CASSTGGDYEQYF. In DNA, the CDR3 is TGTGCCAGCTCGACAGGGGGGGACTACGAGCAGTACTTC.

The chain employs TRBV18 and TRBJ2-3, with 7 bases identical to TRBD1. Losses at the gene ends were 3 bases for V and 2 bases for J; bases not matched to a gene: 14. The CDR3 length is 18 residues. Germline CDR1 is KGHSH and CDR2 is LQKENI. CDR3 residues: CASSPMGKTGLYTDTQYF. In DNA form, the CDR3 reads TGTGCCAGCTCACCCATGGGGAAGACAGGGCTCTACACAGATACGCAGTATTTT.

The J gene is TRBJ2-7, the V gene TRBV6-7, with 14 bases aligning to TRBD2. TRBV6-7 is an ORF, with its function uncertain. This CDR3 is built from 16 residues. V lost 5 bases to trimming and J lost 6 bases; unmatched junction nucleotides: 9. The CDR3 protein is CASSRQTSGRAGEQYF. The CDR3 DNA reads as TGTGCCAGCAGTCGTCAGACTAGCGGGAGGGCGGGCGAGCAGTACTTC.

On this clone itself: The same CDR3 also results from other DNA sequences found in this sample. The J gene is TRBJ1-6, the V gene TRBV5-6; 7 bases agree with TRBD1. Germline CDR1 and CDR2: SGHDT and YYEEEE. The CDR3 is made up of 15 amino acids. J was trimmed by 5 bases and V by 1 base; bases with no gene match: 3. In DNA, the CDR3 is TGTGCCAGCAGCTTGTCCGACAGGGATAATTCACCCCTCCACTTT. Its translation is CASSLSDRDNSPLHF.

The chain employs TRBV2 and TRBJ2-2; 8 positions match TRBD2. CDR1 is SNHLY and CDR2 is FYNNEI in the germline V gene. This CDR3 comprises 14 residues. V lost 4 bases, J lost 6 bases, and 4 bases stayed unmatched. The CDR3 reads CASSASGSPGELFF. The CDR3 nucleotides read TGTGCCAGCAGTGCAAGCGGGAGTCCCGGGGAGCTGTTTTTT.

Regarding this clone: One end of the junction fails to match germline, which may point to a read error. This chain connects TRBV19 to TRBJ1-1, with a possible D match to TRBD1 (5 bases). This CDR3 is 15 amino acids long. CDR1 is LNHDA, CDR2 SQIVND, per germline (reference sequence). DNA of the CDR3: TGTGCCAGTAGTCTAGAGGCGGGACGGAACACTGAAGCTTTCTTT. This codes for CASSLEAGRNTEAFF.

The rearrangement links TRBV9 to TRBJ2-5, with 10 bases fitting TRBD1. Germline CDR1 is SGDLS and CDR2 is YYNGEE. The CDR3 is 16 residues long. The V and J ends lost 3 bases and 4 bases, in that order; junction bases with no gene match: 9. CDR3 region: CASSADRGTGVETQYF. The DNA for the CDR3 is TGTGCCAGCAGCGCGGACAGGGGGACAGGAGTAGAGACCCAGTACTTC.

This chain uses TRBV13 with TRBJ2-5; TRBD2 agrees at 7 bases. CDR1 is PRHDT and CDR2 is FYEKMQ in the germline V gene (reference sequence). J gave up 4 bases and V 3 bases, and 8 bases lay outside the gene matches. This CDR3 is 15 amino acids long. CDR3 coding DNA: TGTGCCAGCAGCTTTCTTGGGGAGGGCCCAGAGACCCAGTACTTC. Translation: CASSFLGEGPETQYF.

The V and J genes are TRBV27 and TRBJ1-4; 10 nucleotides line up with TRBD1. Trimming took 4 bases from V and 6 from J; bases not matched to a gene: 5. CDR3 length equals 15 residues. Germline CDR1 MNHEY, CDR2 SMNVEV (reference sequence). The CDR3 sequence is CASSWGQGWDEKLFF. The CDR3 coding sequence is TGTGCCAGCAGTTGGGGACAGGGGTGGGATGAAAAACTGTTTTTT.

The chain couples TRBV30 to TRBJ1-6; D is perhaps TRBD1 (6 bases). Deletions cut 2 bases from V and 9 bases from J, with 20 bases between. The CDR3 loop spans 16 amino acids. Germline V gene lookup returns CDR1 GTSNPN and CDR2 SVGIG (reference sequence). CDR3 sequence reads: CAWSRGGKSGSSPLHF. The DNA for the CDR3 is TGTGCCTGGAGTCGCGGGGGCAAATCAGGGTCTTCACCCCTCCACTTT. Using reference TRBV30 and TRBJ1-6 for the parts outside the CDR3, the full variable domain is SQTIHQWPATLVQPVGSPLSLECTVEGTSNPNLYWYRQAAGRGLQLLFYSVGIGQISSEVPQNLSASRPQDRQFILSSKKLLLSDSGFYLCAWSRGGKSGSSPLHFGNGTRLTVT.

This chain links TRBV18 with TRBJ2-1; D unresolved. Germline V CDR1 and CDR2: KGHSH, LQKENI. The CDR3 has 14 amino acids. Trimming took 5 bases from V and 0 from J, leaving 8 bases between them. The CDR3 DNA reads TGTGCCAGCTCAGACTCGTACTCCTACAATGAGCAGTTCTTC. Protein product: CASSDSYSYNEQFF.

On this clone: Other nucleotide sequences in the sample specify the same CDR3. The CDR3 nucleotides are TGTGCCAGCAGCTTAGTCGCCGGGAGCTCCTACGAGCAGTACTTC. As protein: CASSLVAGSSYEQYF. The chain employs TRBV7-2 and TRBJ2-7; a possible D gene is TRBD2 (6 bases). CDR1 and CDR2 (germline): SGHTA, FQGNSA. The CDR3 consists of 15 residues. V gave up 1 base and J gave up 0 bases, with 10 bases separating them. Based on the CDR3 plus reference TRBV7-2 and TRBJ2-7, the full variable domain is GAGVSQSPSNKVTEKGKDVELRCDPISGHTALYWYRQSLGQGLEFLIYFQGNSAPDKSGLPSDRFSAERTGGSVSTLTIQRTQQEDSAVYLCASSLVAGSSYEQYFGPGTRLTVT.